The 13 T cell receptor beta chains presented below share a single source sample, sequenced in a study of T cells in Graves' hyperthyroidism and ophthalmopathy. RNA transcripts provided the source from which TCR beta CDR3 regions were amplified. HTBI primers drove first-round RT-PCR of the TCR CDR3. One entry per CDR3 protein results from TCRdb running MiXCR on the multiplex PCR reads. The sample shows a few hundred thousand distinct CDR3 sequences, 46% of them seen only once. Sequences were obtained from peripheral blood or thyroid tissue (not recorded which). The receptors derive from a woman aged 18-29 years with Graves' hyperthyroidism.

The table lists this clonotype with many counts. This chain connects TRBV15 to TRBJ2-5; 14 positions match TRBD2. The CDR3 has 16 amino acids. With V trimmed by 4 bases and J by 4 bases, 5 bases remained unmatched. CDR1 and CDR2 (germline): LNHNV, YYDKDF (reference sequence). The CDR3 region has the DNA TGTGCCACCAGCAAATCCGGGACTAGCGGGAGAGAGACCCAGTACTTC. It is translated as CATSKSGTSGRETQYF.

Comments on this clonotype: This is likely a read error, given that the CDR3 carries no conserved phenylalanine or tryptophan at its end. The limits of the CDR3 on the DNA are not certain, so only TCRdb's listed CDR3 is given. The chain carries TRBV7-3 and TRBJ2-6; the DNA was not used to check the table's D call, TRBD2. From germline, CDR1 is SGHTA and CDR2 FQGTGA. The CDR3 is 10 residues long, counting both termini. CDR3 in amino acids: CASSLEGLAG.

The chain joins TRBV29-1 to TRBJ1-5; 8 bases line up with TRBD1. Germline lookup yields CDR1 SQVTM and CDR2 ANQGSEA. V gave up 5 bases and J gave up 7 bases; unmatched junction bases: 7. This CDR3 is 13 amino acids long. The CDR3 DNA reads as TGCAGCGTTCACCAACAGGGGGGGCAGCCCCAGCATTTT. It yields the protein CSVHQQGGQPQHF. The full variable domain, with the rest looked up from reference TRBV29-1 and TRBJ1-5, is SAVISQKPSRDICQRGTSLTIQCQVDSQVTMMFWYRQQPGQSLTLIATANQGSEATYESGFVIDKFPISRPNLTFSTLTVSNMSPEDSSIYLCSVHQQGGQPQHFGDGTRLSIL.

Ten or more counts support this clonotype. J is TRBJ1-5 and V is TRBV7-9; D is unresolved. From germline, CDR1 is SEHNR and CDR2 FQNEAQ (reference sequence). The CDR3 runs to 15 residues. With 0 bases removed from V and 4 bases from J, the gap between germline ends came to 10 bases. Here the CDR3 DNA reads TGTGCCAGCAGCTTAGCGCTGGCAGATAATCAGCCCCAGCATTTT. The encoded protein is CASSLALADNQPQHF.

The rearrangement links TRBV20-1 to TRBJ2-7, with 9 positions matching TRBD1. The CDR3 consists of 14 residues. Trimming cost V 3 bases and J 1 base; bases outside gene matches: 4. Looked up from germline, CDR1 is DFQATT and CDR2 is SNEGSKA (reference sequence). This CDR3 reads CSASRGQGSYEQYF. CDR3 bases: TGCAGTGCTAGTCGGGGACAGGGTTCCTACGAGCAGTACTTC.

There are a few counts of this clonotype. V gene TRBV2 combines with J gene TRBJ1-2; D remains ambiguous. This CDR3 has 15 residues. CDR1 SNHLY and CDR2 FYNNEI come from the germline V gene. Trimming stripped 4 bases from V and 6 bases from J, with 18 bases between. Here the CDR3 DNA reads TGTGCCAGCAGTGCTAGAGACTGGAGAGCTGATGGCTACACCTTC. Its protein product is CASSARDWRADGYTF. Supplemented by reference TRBV2 and TRBJ1-2, the full variable domain reads EPEVTQTPSHQVTQMGQEVILRCVPISNHLYFYWYRQILGQKVEFLVSFYNNEISEKSEIFDDQFSVERPDGSNFTLKIRSTKLEDSAMYFCASSARDWRADGYTFGSGTRLTVV.

This clonotype has at least ten counts. The chain couples TRBV20-1 to TRBJ1-3, with 8 bases matching TRBD1. Trimming at V came to 6 bases and at J to 4 bases, leaving 5 bases not matched to a gene. Looked up from germline, CDR1 is DFQATT and CDR2 is SNEGSKA (reference sequence). This CDR3 is 13 amino acids long. The DNA for the CDR3 is TGCAGTGCACCCGGACAGGGCGGAAACACCATATATTTT. This translates into CSAPGQGGNTIYF.

This chain links TRBV7-6 with TRBJ1-3; TRBD1 is a possible D gene (5 bases). The CDR3 is made up of 18 amino acids. V was trimmed by 5 bases and J by 2 bases, leaving 22 bases between them. Germline CDR1 is SGHVS and CDR2 is FNYEAQ. In DNA, the CDR3 is TGTGCCAGCAGCCCCGGTTACGATCCGGGACCTGCTGGAAACACCATATATTTT. This codes for CASSPGYDPGPAGNTIYF.

This clonotype was seen repeatedly, ten times or more. This chain connects TRBV20-1 to TRBJ1-2; TRBD1 might be the D (5 bases). The germline V and J ends were trimmed by 0 bases and 6 bases, with 14 bases remaining between them. Germline CDR1 reads DFQATT; CDR2 reads SNEGSKA (reference sequence). The CDR3 sequence is 14 residues long. CDR3 residues: CSARDLGGRDGYTF. DNA of the CDR3: TGCAGTGCTAGAGATTTGGGGGGGAGGGATGGCTACACCTTC.

This chain connects TRBV25-1 to TRBJ2-1; D not resolved. CDR3 size: 13 residues. Trimming stripped 1 base from V and 8 bases from J, with 9 bases between. Germline CDR1 and CDR2: MGHDK and SYGVNS. The CDR3 here is CASSESGGDEQFF. CDR3 in DNA: TGTGCCAGCAGTGAATCGGGCGGAGATGAGCAGTTCTTC. The variable domain in full, completed from reference TRBV25-1 and TRBJ2-1, reads EADIYQTPRYLVIGTGKKITLECSQTMGHDKMYWYQQDPGMELHLIHYSYGVNSTEKGDLSSESTVSRIRTEHFPLTLESARPSHTSQYLCASSESGGDEQFFGPGTRLTVL.

The V call is TRBV27, the J call TRBJ2-7; D not certain. This CDR3 contains 14 residues. The V gene lost 3 bases and the J gene lost 0 bases, with 9 bases spanning the gap. CDR1 is MNHEY, CDR2 SMNVEV, per germline (reference sequence). CDR3 residues: CASSFGWPSYEQYF. For the CDR3, the DNA is TGTGCCAGCAGTTTTGGGTGGCCCTCCTACGAGCAGTACTTC.

V gene TRBV11-2 combines with J gene TRBJ2-5; TRBD2 agrees at 15 bases. Germline V lookup: CDR1 SGHAT, CDR2 FQNNGV. The CDR3 extends over 18 amino acids. The V gene end was trimmed by 5 bases and the J gene end by 2 bases; junction bases not matched to a gene: 9. CDR3 sequence (DNA): TGTGCCAGCAGCCGACAAACTGGACTAGCGGGAGGGCAAGAGACCCAGTACTTC. Translation gives CASSRQTGLAGGQETQYF.

The chain joins TRBV24-1 to TRBJ2-5, with TRBD1 identical over 9 bases. This CDR3 is 16 amino acids long. Germline CDR1 KGHDR, CDR2 SFDVKD. Trimming took 4 bases from V and 7 from J; bases not matched to a gene: 12. CDR3 in amino acids: CATSDSGTGLELTQYF. DNA of the CDR3: TGTGCCACCAGTGACTCCGGGACAGGGTTAGAATTGACCCAGTACTTC.